The 7 T cell receptor beta chains below were found in one sample sequenced in a study of OX40 agonist ivuxolimab in advanced cancers. Method: immunoSEQ multiplex PCR; TCRdb's copy keeps in-frame clones and lacks some. The sample lists tens of thousands of clones, over 80% occurring once. Sample: CD4+ or CD8+ T cells sorted from blood, taken in a trial of the OX40 agonist ivuxolimab. These TCRs come from an adult with an advanced solid tumor such as melanoma, head and neck, liver or kidney cancer.

This rearrangement joins TRBV7-9 to TRBJ1-5; D is uncertain. Germline CDR1 and CDR2: SEHNR and FQNEAQ (reference sequence). V was trimmed by 5 bases and J by 10 bases, leaving 12 bases between them. The length of the CDR3 is 12 residues. The CDR3 nucleotides read TGTGCCAGCAGCACCGATACCTCTCCCCAGCATTTT. The encoded protein is CASSTDTSPQHF.

On this clone: Lacking the conserved final phenylalanine or tryptophan, this CDR3 likely reflects a read error. As DNA, the CDR3 is TGCGCCAGCAGCCAAGTAGGCCGCAATCAGCCCCAGCATCTT. Protein product: CASSQVGRNQPQHL. The rearrangement uses TRBV4-1 and TRBJ1-5; D call uncertain. Trimming took off 1 base at V and 2 bases at J, with 6 bases between the two ends. CDR1 is MGHRA and CDR2 is YSYEKL in the germline V gene. The CDR3 length is 14 residues.

The chain recombines TRBV6-6 with TRBJ2-1, with 9 bases that match TRBD1. This CDR3 has 16 residues. V lost 2 bases to trimming and J lost 6 bases; unmatched junction nucleotides: 8. Germline values: CDR1 MNHNY, CDR2 SVGAGI (reference sequence). CDR3 amino acids: CASSYPRTGVGNEQFF. CDR3 DNA: TGTGCCAGCAGTTACCCCAGGACAGGGGTTGGCAATGAGCAGTTCTTC.

CDR3: CASSAPGQLTDTQYF. CDR3 in DNA: TGTGCCAGCAGCGCGCCGGGACAGCTCACAGATACGCAGTATTTT. The V gene is TRBV5-6, the J gene TRBJ2-3, with 7 bases aligning to TRBD1. Germline loops: CDR1 SGHDT, CDR2 YYEEEE. Trimming at V came to 4 bases and at J to 2 bases, leaving 7 bases not matched to a gene. This CDR3 is 15 amino acids long. Together with reference TRBV5-6 and TRBJ2-3, the CDR3 gives the full variable domain: DAGVTQSPTHLIKTRGQQVTLRCSPKSGHDTVSWYQQALGQGPQFIFQYYEEEERQRGNFPDRFSGHQFPNYSSELNVNALLLGDSALYLCASSAPGQLTDTQYFGPGTRLTVL.

The chain links TRBV5-4 to TRBJ2-2, with 7 bases that match TRBD2. CDR1 and CDR2 from the germline V gene are SGHNT and YYREEE (reference sequence). The CDR3 contains 15 residues. J lost 7 bases, V lost 4 bases, and 10 bases had no gene match. The CDR3, as DNA: TGTGCCAGCAGCCCACCGGGACTATTGAACGGGGAGCTGTTTTTT. The encoded protein is CASSPPGLLNGELFF.

This clone has just a few counts. V usage is TRBV5-6 and J usage is TRBJ2-3; the D gene is possibly TRBD1 (6 bases). The V and J ends lost 5 bases and 0 bases respectively, with 13 bases between them. Germline V gene sequence: CDR1 SGHDT, CDR2 YYEEEE. The CDR3 length is 15 residues. CDR3 bases: TGTGCCAGCAGACAACAGGGACCTAGCACAGATACGCAGTATTTT. This codes for CASRQQGPSTDTQYF. Looking up the rest from reference TRBV5-6 and TRBJ2-3 gives the full variable domain: DAGVTQSPTHLIKTRGQQVTLRCSPKSGHDTVSWYQQALGQGPQFIFQYYEEEERQRGNFPDRFSGHQFPNYSSELNVNALLLGDSALYLCASRQQGPSTDTQYFGPGTRLTVL.

The rearrangement links TRBV4-2 to TRBJ1-5; unclear D gene. Germline CDR1 and CDR2: LGHNA and YNFKEQ. The CDR3 contains 13 residues. The V gene lost 4 bases and the J gene lost 6 bases, with 10 bases spanning the gap. The CDR3 nucleotides read TGTGCCAGCAGCCGCACGGGTAGTCAGCCCCAGCATTTT. It codes for CASSRTGSQPQHF.